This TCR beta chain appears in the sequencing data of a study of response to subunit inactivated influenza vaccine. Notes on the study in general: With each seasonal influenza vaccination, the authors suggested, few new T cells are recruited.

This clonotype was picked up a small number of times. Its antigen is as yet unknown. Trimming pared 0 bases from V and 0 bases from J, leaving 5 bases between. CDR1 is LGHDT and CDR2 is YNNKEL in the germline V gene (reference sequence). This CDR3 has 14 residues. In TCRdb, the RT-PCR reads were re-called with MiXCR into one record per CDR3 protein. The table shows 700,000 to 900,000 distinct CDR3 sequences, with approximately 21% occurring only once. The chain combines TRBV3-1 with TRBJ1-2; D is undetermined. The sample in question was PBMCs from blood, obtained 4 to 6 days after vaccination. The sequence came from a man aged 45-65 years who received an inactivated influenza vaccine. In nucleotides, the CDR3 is TGTGCCAGCAGCCAAGAAGTCACTAACTATGGCTACACCTTC. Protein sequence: CASSQEVTNYGYTF.